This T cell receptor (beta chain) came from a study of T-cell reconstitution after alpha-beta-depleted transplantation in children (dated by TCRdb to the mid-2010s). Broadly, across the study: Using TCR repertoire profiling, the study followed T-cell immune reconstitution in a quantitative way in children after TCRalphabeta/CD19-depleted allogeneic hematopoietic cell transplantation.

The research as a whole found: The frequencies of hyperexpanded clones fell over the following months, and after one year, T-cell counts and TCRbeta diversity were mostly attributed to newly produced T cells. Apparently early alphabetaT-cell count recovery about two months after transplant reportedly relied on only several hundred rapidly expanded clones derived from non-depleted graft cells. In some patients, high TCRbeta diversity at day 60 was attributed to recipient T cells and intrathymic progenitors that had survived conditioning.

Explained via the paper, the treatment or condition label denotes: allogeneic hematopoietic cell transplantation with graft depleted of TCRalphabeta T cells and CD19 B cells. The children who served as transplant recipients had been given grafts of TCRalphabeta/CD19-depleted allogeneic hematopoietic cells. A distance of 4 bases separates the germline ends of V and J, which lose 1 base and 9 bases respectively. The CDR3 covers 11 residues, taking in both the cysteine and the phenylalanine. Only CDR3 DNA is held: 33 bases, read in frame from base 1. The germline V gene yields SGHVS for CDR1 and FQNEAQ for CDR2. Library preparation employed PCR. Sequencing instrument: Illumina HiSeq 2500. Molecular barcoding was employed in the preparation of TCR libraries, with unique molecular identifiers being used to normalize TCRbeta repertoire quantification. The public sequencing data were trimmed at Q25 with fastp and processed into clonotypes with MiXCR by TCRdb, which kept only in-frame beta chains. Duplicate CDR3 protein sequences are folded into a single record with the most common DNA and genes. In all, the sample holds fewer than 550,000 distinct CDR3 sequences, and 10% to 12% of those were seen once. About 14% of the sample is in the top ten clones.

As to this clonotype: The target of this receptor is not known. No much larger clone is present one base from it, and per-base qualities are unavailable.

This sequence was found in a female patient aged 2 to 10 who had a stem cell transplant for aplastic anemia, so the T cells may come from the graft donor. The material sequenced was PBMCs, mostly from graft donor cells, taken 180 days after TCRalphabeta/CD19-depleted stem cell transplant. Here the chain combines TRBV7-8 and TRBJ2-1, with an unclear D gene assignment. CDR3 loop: CASSLVAEQFF. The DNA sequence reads TGTGCCAGCAGCTTAGTGGCTGAGCAGTTCTTC.